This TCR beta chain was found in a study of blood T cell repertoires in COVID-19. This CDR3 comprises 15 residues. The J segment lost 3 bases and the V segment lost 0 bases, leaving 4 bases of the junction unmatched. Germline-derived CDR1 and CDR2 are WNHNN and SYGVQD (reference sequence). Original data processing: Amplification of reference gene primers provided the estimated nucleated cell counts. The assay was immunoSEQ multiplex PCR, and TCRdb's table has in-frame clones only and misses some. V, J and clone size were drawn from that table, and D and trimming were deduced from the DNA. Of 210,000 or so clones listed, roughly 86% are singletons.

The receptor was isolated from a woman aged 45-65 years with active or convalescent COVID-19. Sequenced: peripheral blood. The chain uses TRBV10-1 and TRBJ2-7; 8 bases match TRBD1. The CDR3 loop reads CASSESRTGFYEQYF. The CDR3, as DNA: TGCGCCAGCAGTGAGTCAAGGACAGGGTTCTACGAGCAGTACTTC.